Listed below are T cell receptor beta chains from one sample, sequenced in a study of OX40 agonist ivuxolimab in advanced cancers. Only in-frame clones appear in the TCRdb table, and some are missing; sequencing was by immunoSEQ multiplex PCR. Altogether about 110,000 clones are present, 75% to 95% being singletons, with the ten largest covering under 0.85%. The specimen was CD4+ or CD8+ T cells sorted from blood, collected in a trial of the OX40 agonist ivuxolimab. The receptors were gathered from an adult with an advanced solid tumor such as melanoma, head and neck, liver or kidney cancer. The conserved cysteine and the conserved F or W are not part of the CDR3 here. A clone size is listed for some rows: how often the clone was seen (once, few, many), or a class if it is expanded.

v_gene: TRBV11-2; abundance: .; CDR3aa: ASSSLTGFG
v_gene: TRBV7-2; abundance: few; CDR3aa: ASSFSTSGVTGELF
v_gene: TRBV18; abundance: .; CDR3aa: ASSPEEHTEAF
v_gene: TRBV5-5; abundance: .; CDR3aa: ASDQIPGASYGYT
v_gene: TRBV30; abundance: .; CDR3aa: AWSPGDSRQETQY
v_gene: TRBV5-4; abundance: .; CDR3aa: ASSSRTLGETQY
v_gene: TRBV6-1; abundance: .; CDR3aa: ASSAGTEAVYSNQPQH
v_gene: TRBV15; abundance: .; CDR3aa: ATSRDSINSEQY
v_gene: TRBV9; abundance: .; CDR3aa: ASSVEAQGFYEQY
v_gene: TRBV5-1; abundance: .; CDR3aa: ASSSGSTDTQY
v_gene: TRBV10-3; abundance: .; CDR3aa: ASSYESGSYEQY
v_gene: TRBV6-5; abundance: many; CDR3aa: ASSYLQFGVNTEAF
v_gene: TRBV25-1; abundance: once; CDR3aa: ASSEYNRLTEAF
v_gene: TRBV7-2; abundance: .; CDR3aa: ASSLVPRSGIETQY
v_gene: TRBV6-5; abundance: .; CDR3aa: ASSYSRGRAHGEQY
v_gene: TRBV14; abundance: .; CDR3aa: ASSQDRSRVETQY
v_gene: TRBV27; abundance: .; CDR3aa: ASSYRGRNTGELF
v_gene: TRBV30; abundance: .; CDR3aa: AWSSTADTQY
v_gene: TRBV30; abundance: .; CDR3aa: AWGRNSYGYT
v_gene: TRBV5-1; abundance: .; CDR3aa: ASSLGQGAGGETQY
v_gene: TRBV11-1; abundance: once; CDR3aa: ASSTSAASYEQY
v_gene: TRBV5-1; abundance: .; CDR3aa: ASSFGRGRLTGELF
v_gene: TRBV2; abundance: .; CDR3aa: ASSTGTNYGYT